This note documents a single T cell receptor beta chain sequence. The antigen is not known. The repertoire was sequenced with immunoSEQ multiplex PCR; TCRdb's copy has only in-frame clones and lacks some. The sample has roughly 60,000 clones; nearly 98% are singletons. The germline V gene has CDR1 MGHRA and CDR2 YSYEKL. CDR3 size: 14 residues. The V end lost 4 bases, the J end lost 1 base, and 9 bases lay between the germline ends. The sample originates from a study of siplizumab effects on memory and regulatory T cells. Study-level findings and limits: Suppressive capability of dividing Tregs from siplizumab cultures went unverified. A mean of about 70% of mappable alloreactive CD4+ clones were Treg-derived with siplizumab, compared with 26.9% in controls.

Sequencing input: naive CD8+ T cells sorted from blood. The chain combines TRBV4-1 with TRBJ2-3; either TRBD1 or TRBD2 may fit D (5 bases each). The sequence was obtained from a human donor in good health. This CDR3 reads CASSLGTGTDTQYF. The CDR3 DNA is TGCGCCAGCAGCCTAGGGACCGGCACAGATACGCAGTATTTT.